The following is a TCR beta chain sequence with its context. Each CDR3 protein is one row after TCRdb ran MiXCR on the RT-PCR reads. This table holds 650,000 to 800,000 distinct CDR3 sequences, approximately 15% found once. V lost 0 bases and J 4 bases, leaving 9 bases between the germline ends. Germline V gene sequence: CDR1 SGHTA, CDR2 FQGNSA. The CDR3 is 14 residues long. The receptor comes from a female donor in good health, serving as a healthy control. The chain is built from TRBV7-2 and TRBJ1-2; tentatively, D is TRBD1 (5 bases). Sequencing was done on a sample of memory CD4+ T cells from blood. DNA for the CDR3: TGTGCCAGCAGCTTAGCACGGGACGTCTATGGCTACACCTTC. It yields the protein CASSLARDVYGYTF.